The rows below give T cell receptor beta chains drawn from one sample of a study of STAT5B mutations in CD4+ large granular lymphocyte leukemia. Profiling relied on immunoSEQ multiplex PCR, and the TCRdb table lists in-frame clones only, not all of them. The data contain 40,000 to 55,000 clones, 65% to 85% of them singletons. Sequenced input: CD4+ T cells from blood buffy coats. The receptors were sampled from a human donor in good health. The conserved cysteine and the conserved F or W are not part of the CDR3 here. The order of the fields is CDR3 protein, V gene, J gene.

CDR3 protein: ASSASWIKGTDTQY
V gene: TRBV11-3
J gene: TRBJ2-3

CDR3 protein: ASSLRDRPTGELF
V gene: TRBV28
J gene: TRBJ2-2

CDR3 protein: ASSYPTGGANNEQF
V gene: TRBV7-9
J gene: TRBJ2-1

CDR3 protein: ASSLAVVLSPGAF
V gene: TRBV7-3
J gene: TRBJ1-1

CDR3 protein: SASRNTEAF
V gene: TRBV20-1
J gene: TRBJ1-1

CDR3 protein: ASSLYADREVGYT
V gene: TRBV7-3
J gene: TRBJ1-2

CDR3 protein: ASSVPLAGVSGETQY
V gene: TRBV7-2
J gene: TRBJ2-5

CDR3 protein: ASSYPARETQY
V gene: TRBV6-7
J gene: TRBJ2-5

CDR3 protein: ASSLAGDNEQF
V gene: TRBV7-3
J gene: TRBJ2-1

CDR3 protein: ASSRTSGGAYEQY
V gene: TRBV7-3
J gene: TRBJ2-7

CDR3 protein: ASSQDLKDRRIY
V gene: TRBV14
J gene: TRBJ1-3

CDR3 protein: SATFQETQY
V gene: TRBV20-1
J gene: TRBJ2-5

CDR3 protein: ASSQEARSNQPQH
V gene: TRBV4-2
J gene: TRBJ1-5

CDR3 protein: ASSEGEEISNQPQH
V gene: TRBV2
J gene: TRBJ1-5

CDR3 protein: ASSLPRGRDGELF
V gene: TRBV5-4
J gene: TRBJ2-2

CDR3 protein: ASSPRSQRGSTDTQY
V gene: TRBV11-3
J gene: TRBJ2-3

CDR3 protein: SVVGTEETQY
V gene: TRBV29-1
J gene: TRBJ2-5

CDR3 protein: ASSFLAGGAGELF
V gene: TRBV10-1
J gene: TRBJ2-2

CDR3 protein: ASSFSTDTQY
V gene: TRBV5-4
J gene: TRBJ2-3

CDR3 protein: ASRTVSEYGYT
V gene: TRBV5-6
J gene: TRBJ1-2

CDR3 protein: ASSRTGLKYQETQY
V gene: TRBV10-2
J gene: TRBJ2-5

CDR3 protein: ASRGQGRTGNTIY
V gene: TRBV28
J gene: TRBJ1-3

CDR3 protein: ASRVRAGTMNTEAF
V gene: TRBV27
J gene: TRBJ1-1

CDR3 protein: ASSDPGTGSYEQY
V gene: TRBV10-1
J gene: TRBJ2-7

CDR3 protein: ASSIEAGQSLLAKNIQY
V gene: TRBV19
J gene: TRBJ2-4

CDR3 protein: SGYPRGAGETQY
V gene: TRBV29-1
J gene: TRBJ2-5

CDR3 protein: ASREVGPQY
V gene: TRBV2
J gene: TRBJ2-3

CDR3 protein: SVYTQAGHGYT
V gene: TRBV29-1
J gene: TRBJ1-2

CDR3 protein: ASSLLGNTEAF
V gene: TRBV5-1
J gene: TRBJ1-1

CDR3 protein: AWSVLGDANQPQH
V gene: TRBV30
J gene: TRBJ1-5

CDR3 protein: ASTKSLQVLNQPQH
V gene: TRBV21-1
J gene: TRBJ1-5

CDR3 protein: ASSLRSGLAGRHEQF
V gene: TRBV7-3
J gene: TRBJ2-1

CDR3 protein: ASSLKQVPGELF
V gene: TRBV7-3
J gene: TRBJ2-2

CDR3 protein: AISGGAGGTEEQY
V gene: TRBV10-3
J gene: TRBJ2-7

CDR3 protein: ASSTHRDRRTLNEQF
V gene: TRBV4-1
J gene: TRBJ2-1

CDR3 protein: ASRTESSGNTIY
V gene: TRBV2
J gene: TRBJ1-3

CDR3 protein: ASTRSSHGGRSYEQY
V gene: TRBV7-2
J gene: TRBJ2-7

CDR3 protein: AISEGQDANPQH
V gene: TRBV10-3
J gene: TRBJ1-5

CDR3 protein: ASSSGSNQPQH
V gene: TRBV27
J gene: TRBJ1-5

CDR3 protein: AWRVQGAVIQY
V gene: TRBV30
J gene: TRBJ2-4

CDR3 protein: ASSAQGNTIY
V gene: TRBV9
J gene: TRBJ1-3

CDR3 protein: ASSKFSWTGTDTQY
V gene: TRBV21-1
J gene: TRBJ2-3

CDR3 protein: ASSRLANTDTQY
V gene: TRBV2
J gene: TRBJ2-3

CDR3 protein: ASSTGSSGRYNEQF
V gene: TRBV5-8
J gene: TRBJ2-1

CDR3 protein: ATSSTGRLNQPQH
V gene: TRBV15
J gene: TRBJ1-5

CDR3 protein: ASSFRHSNTEAF
V gene: TRBV5-6
J gene: TRBJ1-1

CDR3 protein: ASSLQGANNQPQH
V gene: TRBV5-4
J gene: TRBJ1-5